This entry lists 2 T cell receptor beta chains sequenced from one sample in a study of control samples from healthy donors and cancer patients (dated by TCRdb to 2019 to 2021). Libraries were made using the immunoSEQ multiplex PCR assay. TCRdb took over this immuneACCESS table, retaining in-frame rearrangements with V and J assigned. Such tables are incomplete; in checked studies, under half of the missing clones stem from an unresolved V gene, and the remainder is unexplained. This sample lists some 65,000 clones; approximately 88% were detected once. The ten largest make up about 3% of the sample. Sequenced input: PBMCs. The receptors were gathered from a woman aged 50 to 60 with lung cancer.

The V call is TRBV12-3 or TRBV12-4, the J call TRBJ1-2; perhaps TRBD1 as D (5 bases). The V and J ends lost 2 bases and 7 bases respectively, with 11 bases between them. The CDR3 spans 13 residues. CDR3 amino acids: CASSLSGPGGYTF. CDR3 in DNA: TGTGCCAGCAGTTTATCAGGGCCCGGTGGCTACACCTTC.

The chain links TRBV18 to TRBJ1-3; 11 bases are a match to TRBD1. The CDR3 length is 18 residues. Per germline, CDR1 KGHSH and CDR2 LQKENI. Trimming cost V 6 bases and J 4 bases; bases outside gene matches: 14. The CDR3 nucleotides are TGTGCCAGCTCCCACTCCCCCGGACAGGGGGCGGGCGGAAACACCATATATTTT. Its protein product is CASSHSPGQGAGGNTIYF.